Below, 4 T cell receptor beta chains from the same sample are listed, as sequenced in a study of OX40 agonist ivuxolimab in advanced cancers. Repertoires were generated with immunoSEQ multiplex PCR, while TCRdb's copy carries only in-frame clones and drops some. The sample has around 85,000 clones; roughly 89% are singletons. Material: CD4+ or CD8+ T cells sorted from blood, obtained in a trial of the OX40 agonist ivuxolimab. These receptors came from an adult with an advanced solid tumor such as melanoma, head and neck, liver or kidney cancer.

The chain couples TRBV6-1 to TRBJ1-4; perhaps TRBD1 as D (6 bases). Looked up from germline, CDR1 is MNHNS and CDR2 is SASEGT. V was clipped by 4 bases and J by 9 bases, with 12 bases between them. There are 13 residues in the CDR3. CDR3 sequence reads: CASSGTVEKKLFF. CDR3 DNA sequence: TGTGCCAGCAGTGGGACAGTGGAGAAAAAACTGTTTTTT.

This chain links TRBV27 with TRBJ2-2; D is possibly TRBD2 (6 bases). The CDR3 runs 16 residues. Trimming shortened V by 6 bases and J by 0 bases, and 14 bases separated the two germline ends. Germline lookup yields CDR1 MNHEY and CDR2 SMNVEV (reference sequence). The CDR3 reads CASSFSSGTNTGELFF. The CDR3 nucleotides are TGTGCCAGCAGCTTTAGTAGCGGTACGAACACCGGGGAGCTGTTTTTT.

CDR3 nucleotides: TGTGCCAGCACACGGGAGAGGGAAGAGACCCAGTACTTC. Its translation is CASTREREETQYF. The chain links TRBV2 to TRBJ2-5, with D perhaps TRBD2 (6 bases). V was cut by 7 bases and J by 3 bases, with 12 bases left in between. The CDR3 covers 13 residues. The germline gives CDR1 SNHLY, CDR2 FYNNEI.

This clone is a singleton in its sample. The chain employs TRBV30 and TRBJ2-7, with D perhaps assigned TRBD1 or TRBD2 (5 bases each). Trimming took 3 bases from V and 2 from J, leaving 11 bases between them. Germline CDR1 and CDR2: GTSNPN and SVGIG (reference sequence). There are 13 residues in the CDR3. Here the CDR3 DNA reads TGTGCCTGGAGCAGGGACCCTGCCTACGAGCAGTACTTC. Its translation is CAWSRDPAYEQYF.